This T cell receptor (beta chain) was recovered during a study of CD8 T cells in Susac syndrome. The J segment lost 0 bases and the V segment lost 7 bases, leaving 12 bases of the junction unmatched. This CDR3 comprises 18 residues. CDR1 SGHRS and CDR2 YFSETQ come from the germline V gene. TCR beta sequencing was performed on blood CD8+ and CD4+ T cells. The CD8+ and CD4+ T cells were negatively isolated, with the TEMRA cells enriched by FACS. RNA in amounts of about 0.45 to 1 ug was reverse transcribed with random hexamers. By means of immunoSEQ multiplex PCR, TCR beta CDR3 spanning 54 Vbeta and 13 Jbeta underwent amplification. MiXCR, run by TCRdb on the immunoSEQ multiplex PCR reads, gives a single entry per CDR3 protein. This table has approximately 150,000 distinct CDR3 sequences, around 95% appearing once.

Material for sequencing was CD4+ T cells from PBMCs. The source is a human donor in good health. This chain connects TRBV5-1 to TRBJ2-3; 12 bases align to TRBD2. CDR3: CASQTSGGALTSTDTQYF. In nucleotides, the CDR3 is TGCGCCAGCCAGACTAGCGGGGGCGCCCTAACTAGCACAGATACGCAGTATTTT.